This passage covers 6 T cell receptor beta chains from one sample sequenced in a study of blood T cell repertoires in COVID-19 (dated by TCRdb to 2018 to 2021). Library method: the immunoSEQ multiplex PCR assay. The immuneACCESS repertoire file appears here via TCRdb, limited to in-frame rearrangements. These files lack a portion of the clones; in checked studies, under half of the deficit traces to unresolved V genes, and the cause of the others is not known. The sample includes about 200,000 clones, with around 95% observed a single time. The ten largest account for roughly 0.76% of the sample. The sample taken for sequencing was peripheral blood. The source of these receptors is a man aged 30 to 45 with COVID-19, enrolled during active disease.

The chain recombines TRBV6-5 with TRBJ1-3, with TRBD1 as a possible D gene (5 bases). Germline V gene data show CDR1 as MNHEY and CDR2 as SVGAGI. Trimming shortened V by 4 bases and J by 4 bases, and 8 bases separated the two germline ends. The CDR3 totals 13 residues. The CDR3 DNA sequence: TGTGCCAGCAGTTCCAACAGGGGAAACACCATATATTTT. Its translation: CASSSNRGNTIYF.

The CDR3, as DNA: TGTGCCAGCAGTTTGGAAAACAGGGGGCCGGTAACTGAAGCTTTCTTT. Its protein product is CASSLENRGPVTEAFF. V gene TRBV6-5 combines with J gene TRBJ1-1, with 9 bases aligning to TRBD1. Germline CDR1 reads MNHEY; CDR2 reads SVGAGI. This CDR3 region has 16 residues. V gave up 4 bases and J gave up 5 bases; unmatched junction bases: 11.

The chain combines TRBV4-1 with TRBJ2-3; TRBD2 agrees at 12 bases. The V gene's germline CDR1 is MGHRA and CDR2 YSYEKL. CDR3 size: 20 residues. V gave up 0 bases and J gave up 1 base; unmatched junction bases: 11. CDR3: CASSQDYMPSGGEGTDTQYF. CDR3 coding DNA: TGCGCCAGCAGCCAAGATTACATGCCTAGCGGGGGGGAGGGCACAGATACGCAGTATTTT.

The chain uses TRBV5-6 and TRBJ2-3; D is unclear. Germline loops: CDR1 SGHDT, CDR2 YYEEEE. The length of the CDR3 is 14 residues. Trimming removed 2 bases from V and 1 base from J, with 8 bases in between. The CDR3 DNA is TGTGCCAGCAGCTTCTCCCTACGCACAGATACGCAGTATTTT. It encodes CASSFSLRTDTQYF.

CDR3: CASSRQGGSNQPQHF. CDR3 DNA sequence: TGTGCCAGCTCAAGACAGGGCGGGAGCAATCAGCCCCAGCATTTT. V and J are TRBV19 and TRBJ1-5; 7 bases align to TRBD1. Germline V lookup: CDR1 LNHDA, CDR2 SQIVND (reference sequence). The V segment lost 9 bases and the J segment 1 base; nucleotides outside the gene matches: 9. The CDR3 sequence is 15 residues long.

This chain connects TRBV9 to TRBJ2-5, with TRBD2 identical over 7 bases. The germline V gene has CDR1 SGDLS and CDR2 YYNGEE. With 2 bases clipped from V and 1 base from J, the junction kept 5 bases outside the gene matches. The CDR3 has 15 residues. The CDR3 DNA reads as TGTGCCAGCAGCGTCCGGGGCGGGGGCCAAGAGACCCAGTACTTC. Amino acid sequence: CASSVRGGGQETQYF.